The 5 T cell receptor beta chains in this list originate from one sample, sequenced in a study of T cells after yellow fever vaccination. Each CDR3 protein is one row after TCRdb ran MiXCR on the 5' RACE reads. The repertoire holds a few hundred thousand distinct CDR3 sequences, with roughly 8.4% as singletons. The sample was PBMCs, taken roughly 46 days after the first yellow fever vaccination. These receptors were obtained from a man between 18 and 29 years old who received the YFV17D yellow fever vaccine.

There are many counts of this clonotype. The rearrangement links TRBV12-3 or TRBV12-4 to TRBJ2-3; 7 positions match TRBD2. CDR3 size: 14 residues. Losses at the gene ends were 7 bases for V and 6 bases for J; bases not matched to a gene: 10. The CDR3 bases are TGTGCCAGCACCTGGGTACTAGCGCTTGATACGCAGTATTTT. This codes for CASTWVLALDTQYF.

This clonotype has only a few counts. This chain joins TRBV4-3 and TRBJ2-3, with D maybe TRBD2 (6 bases). The CDR3 runs 15 residues. Looked up from germline, CDR1 is LGHNA and CDR2 is YSLEER. V was shortened by 1 base and J by 4 bases, with 12 bases between the two germline ends. The CDR3 DNA reads TGCGCCAGCAGCCAAGCACACACTAGCCCAGATACGCAGTATTTT. This codes for CASSQAHTSPDTQYF.

This clonotype was seen more than once but under ten times. The chain combines TRBV5-8 with TRBJ2-7, with TRBD1 matching 11 bases. The CDR3 spans 15 residues. The V segment lost 3 bases and the J segment 3 bases; nucleotides outside the gene matches: 5. Germline lookup yields CDR1 SGHTS and CDR2 YDEGEE. This CDR3 is CASSSRDRGVYEQYV. In DNA, the CDR3 is TGTGCCAGCAGCTCCCGGGACAGGGGGGTCTACGAGCAGTACGTC.

A few counts support this clonotype. The chain recombines TRBV29-1 with TRBJ2-3; no firm D call. Between the trimmed V and J ends, which lost 6 bases and 5 bases, there was a span of 15 bases. The CDR3 has 13 residues. Germline CDR1 is SQVTM and CDR2 is ANQGSEA. CDR3: CSVETRSRDTQYF. The CDR3 nucleotides are TGCAGCGTCGAAACCCGTTCTCGAGATACGCAGTATTTT.

In this sample, this clonotype turned up a few times. The chain carries TRBV5-4 and TRBJ1-2; the match to TRBD1 covers 8 bases. The V gene end was trimmed by 4 bases and the J gene end by 0 bases; junction bases not matched to a gene: 5. The CDR3 length is 15 residues. CDR1 SGHNT and CDR2 YYREEE come from the germline V gene (reference sequence). The CDR3 DNA reads TGTGCCAGCAGCCGCCGGACAGGGCCTAACTATGGCTACACCTTC. This gives the protein CASSRRTGPNYGYTF.